Sequencing of this T cell receptor (beta chain) was carried out in a study of CD8 T cells in Susac syndrome. Study-wide points: The CD4+ T cell repertoire of patients with Susac syndrome showed no detectable clonal expansion.

It was with random hexamers that 0.5 to 1 ug RNA was reverse transcribed. The CDR3 of TCR beta was amplified by immunoSEQ multiplex PCR across 54 Vbeta and 13 Jbeta. Via MiXCR, TCRdb re-called the immunoSEQ multiplex PCR reads, giving one row per CDR3 protein. The data show some 150,000 distinct CDR3 sequences, about 95% seen once. The T cells that were sequenced for TCR beta were CD8+ and CD4+ cells from blood. On this clonotype itself: What it recognizes is unknown.

This CDR3 spans 13 amino acids. V dropped 10 bases and J dropped 8; count of bases not matched to a gene: 8. Per the germline V gene, CDR1 is MNHEY and CDR2 is SMNVEV (reference sequence). The sample taken for sequencing was CD4+ T cells from PBMCs. This rearrangement joins TRBV27 to TRBJ2-1, with 10 bases lining up with TRBD1. This receptor was obtained from a human donor with Susac syndrome. The CDR3 region is CATSGQGIDEQFF. CDR3 in DNA: TGTGCCACCTCGGGACAGGGGATCGATGAGCAGTTCTTC.